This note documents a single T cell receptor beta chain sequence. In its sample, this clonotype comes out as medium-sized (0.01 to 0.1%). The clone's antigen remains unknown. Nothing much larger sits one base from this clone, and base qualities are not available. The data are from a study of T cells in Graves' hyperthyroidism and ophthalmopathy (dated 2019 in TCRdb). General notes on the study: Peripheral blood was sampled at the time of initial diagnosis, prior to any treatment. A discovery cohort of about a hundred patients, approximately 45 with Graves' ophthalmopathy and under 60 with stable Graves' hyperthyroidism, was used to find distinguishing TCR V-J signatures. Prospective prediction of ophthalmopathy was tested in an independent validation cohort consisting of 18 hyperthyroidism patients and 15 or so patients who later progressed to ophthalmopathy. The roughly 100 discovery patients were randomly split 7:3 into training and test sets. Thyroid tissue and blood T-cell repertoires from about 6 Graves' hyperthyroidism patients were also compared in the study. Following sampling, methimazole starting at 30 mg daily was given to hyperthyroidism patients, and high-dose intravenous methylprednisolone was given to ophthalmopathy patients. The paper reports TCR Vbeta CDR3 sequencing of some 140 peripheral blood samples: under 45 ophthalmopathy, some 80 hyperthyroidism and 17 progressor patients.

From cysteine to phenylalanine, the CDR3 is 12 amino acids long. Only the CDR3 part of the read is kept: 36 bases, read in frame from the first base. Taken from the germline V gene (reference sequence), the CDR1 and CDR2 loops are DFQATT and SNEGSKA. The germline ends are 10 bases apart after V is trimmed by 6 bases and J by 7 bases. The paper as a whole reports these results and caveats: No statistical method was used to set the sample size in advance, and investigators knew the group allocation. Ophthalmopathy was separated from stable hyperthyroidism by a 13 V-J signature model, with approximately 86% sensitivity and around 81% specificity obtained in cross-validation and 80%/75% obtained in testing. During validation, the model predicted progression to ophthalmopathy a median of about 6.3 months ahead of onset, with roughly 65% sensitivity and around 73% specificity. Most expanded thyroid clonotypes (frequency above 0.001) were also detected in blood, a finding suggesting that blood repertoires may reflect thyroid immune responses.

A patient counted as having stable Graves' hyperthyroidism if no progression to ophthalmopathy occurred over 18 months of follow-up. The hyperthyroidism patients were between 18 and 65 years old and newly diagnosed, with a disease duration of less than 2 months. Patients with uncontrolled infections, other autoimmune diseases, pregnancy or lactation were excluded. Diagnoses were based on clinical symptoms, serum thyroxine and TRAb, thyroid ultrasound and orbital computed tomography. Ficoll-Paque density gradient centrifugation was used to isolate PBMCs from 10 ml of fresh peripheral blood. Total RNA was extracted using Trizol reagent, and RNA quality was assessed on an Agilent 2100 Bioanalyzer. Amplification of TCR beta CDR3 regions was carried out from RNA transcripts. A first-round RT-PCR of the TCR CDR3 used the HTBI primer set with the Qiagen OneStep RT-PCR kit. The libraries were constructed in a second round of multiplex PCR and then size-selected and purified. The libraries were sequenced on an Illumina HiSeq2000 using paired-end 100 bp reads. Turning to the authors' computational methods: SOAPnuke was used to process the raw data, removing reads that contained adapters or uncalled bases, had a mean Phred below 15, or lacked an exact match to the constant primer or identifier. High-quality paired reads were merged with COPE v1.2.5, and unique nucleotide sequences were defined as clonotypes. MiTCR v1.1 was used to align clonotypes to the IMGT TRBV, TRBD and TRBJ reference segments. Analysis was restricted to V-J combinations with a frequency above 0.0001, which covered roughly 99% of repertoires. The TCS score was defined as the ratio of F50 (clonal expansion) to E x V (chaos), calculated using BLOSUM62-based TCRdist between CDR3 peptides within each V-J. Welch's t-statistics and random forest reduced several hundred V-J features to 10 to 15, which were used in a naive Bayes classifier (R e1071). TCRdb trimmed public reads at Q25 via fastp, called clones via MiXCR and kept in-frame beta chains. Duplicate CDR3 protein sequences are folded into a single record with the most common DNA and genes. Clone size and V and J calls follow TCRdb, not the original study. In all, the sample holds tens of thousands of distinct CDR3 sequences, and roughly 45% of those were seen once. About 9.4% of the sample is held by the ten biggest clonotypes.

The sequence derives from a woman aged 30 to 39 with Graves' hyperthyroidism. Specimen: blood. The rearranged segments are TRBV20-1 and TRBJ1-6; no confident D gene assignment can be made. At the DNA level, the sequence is TGCAGTGCCCAAGGAGGGAATTCACCCCTCCACTTT. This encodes CSAQGGNSPLHF.